Listed below are T cell receptor beta chains from one sample, sequenced in a study of breast tumors, draining lymph nodes, adjacent tissues. One entry per CDR3 protein results from TCRdb running MiXCR on the multiplex PCR reads. The profile shows approximately 90,000 distinct CDR3 sequences, over 25% of them singletons. Sequenced input: axillary lymph node tissue. These receptor sequences come from a female donor with breast cancer. Some clones in this sample may be carry-over from other donors' samples. Both conserved end residues are part of each CDR3. Fields, in order: D gene, clone size, J gene, V gene, CDR3 protein, CDR3 DNA. The D gene is left open where the match is weak. Some rows have no size entry. The others give once, few or many, or a class for an expanded clone.

NA,NA,TRBJ2-4,TRBV11-2,CASSLAQGSFLCF,TGTGCCAGCAGCTTAGCGCAGGGGTCGTTTCTGTGCTTC
TRBD1,many,TRBJ1-4,TRBV6-5,CASSYSGTGGEKLFF,TGTGCCAGCAGTTACTCCGGGACAGGGGGCGAAAAACTGTTTTTT
NA,NA,TRBJ2-1,TRBV9,CASSQGGRRNEQFF,TGTGCCAGCAGCCAGGGGGGGAGGAGGAATGAGCAGTTCTTC
TRBD1,many,TRBJ2-7,TRBV18,CASSPPAGPGTGSEQYF,TGTGCCAGCTCACCCCCTGCAGGCCCCGGGACAGGGTCCGAGCAGTACTTC
NA,many,TRBJ1-1,TRBV20-1,CSGSGANTEAFF,TGCAGTGGTTCGGGGGCGAACACTGAAGCTTTCTTT
NA,many,TRBJ1-1,TRBV9,CASSKDGRRGEAFF,TGTGCCAGCAGCAAGGACGGGAGAAGGGGTGAAGCTTTCTTT
TRBD2,many,TRBJ2-7,TRBV29-1,CSVGFGLGGRAGYEQYF,TGCAGCGTGGGGTTTGGCTTAGGCGGGAGGGCCGGGTACGAGCAGTACTTC
NA,NA,TRBJ1-2,TRBV29-1,CSARVRAVDHTF,TGCAGCGCTCGGGTGCGGGCGGTGGATCACACCTTC
NA,NA,TRBJ1-2,TRBV20-1,CSARLDREDYGYTF,TGCAGTGCTAGATTGGACCGGGAGGACTATGGCTACACCTTC
NA,many,TRBJ1-4,TRBV30,CAWRFSSSGEKLFF,TGTGCCTGGAGGTTCAGCTCGTCGGGAGAAAAACTGTTTTTT
NA,many,TRBJ2-1,TRBV12-3/TRBV12-4,CASSLGVEPYNEQFF,TGTGCCAGCAGTTTAGGAGTTGAGCCCTACAATGAGCAGTTCTTC
NA,many,TRBJ2-7,TRBV11-2,CASSLDPGNYEQYF,TGTGCCAGCAGCTTAGATCCGGGCAACTACGAGCAGTACTTC
TRBD2,many,TRBJ2-3,TRBV4-3,CASSHTGRGTDTQYF,TGCGCCAGCAGCCATACCGGGAGGGGGACAGATACGCAGTATTTT
NA,many,TRBJ2-7,TRBV11-3,CASSPAHRGEQYF,TGTGCCAGCAGCCCCGCTCATAGGGGAGAGCAGTACTTC
TRBD2,NA,TRBJ2-3,TRBV7-2,CASSKSGLAGGWAHTQYF,TGTGCCAGCAGCAAATCGGGACTAGCGGGAGGTTGGGCACATACGCAGTATTTT
TRBD1,many,TRBJ2-5,TRBV30,CAGGQGLQTQYF,TGTGCCGGGGGACAGGGTTTGCAGACCCAGTACTTC
NA,once,TRBJ1-1,TRBV12-3/TRBV12-4,CAIPCGLINTEAFF,TGTGCCATCCCTTGTGGGCTGATCAACACTGAAGCTTTCTTT
NA,NA,TRBJ1-5,TRBV2,CASSRQREGNEHF,TGTGCCAGCAGCAGGCAGCGGGAGGGTAACGAGCATTTT
TRBD1,many,TRBJ2-2,TRBV12-3/TRBV12-4,CASSTTTGGYTGELFF,TGTGCCAGCAGTACGACGACAGGGGGGTATACCGGGGAGCTGTTTTTT
NA,NA,TRBJ1-1,TRBV7-3,CASSPIRGRLNTEAFF,TGTGCCAGCAGCCCTATACGGGGACGTCTAAACACTGAAGCTTTCTTT
TRBD1,NA,TRBJ1-2,TRBV7-9,CASSFAGTAGGYTF,TGTGCCAGCAGCTTCGCCGGGACAGCCGGGGGCTACACCTTC
NA,few,TRBJ1-1,TRBV19,CASSIDGLVRGMNTEAFF,TGTGCCAGTAGTATAGATGGACTAGTGCGCGGAATGAACACTGAAGCTTTCTTT
TRBD2,NA,TRBJ2-2,TRBV20-1,CSVLAGFGSAELFF,TGCAGTGTCCTAGCGGGATTCGGCTCCGCGGAGCTGTTTTTT
TRBD1,many,TRBJ2-3,TRBV13,CASSPTGPTQYF,TGTGCCAGCAGCCCGACAGGGCCTACGCAGTATTTT
NA,NA,TRBJ2-5,TRBV20-1,CSTREPQGTPYF,TGCAGTACTAGAGAACCCCAGGGGACCCCGTACTTC
NA,many,TRBJ1-5,TRBV18,CASSPGNDQPQHF,TGTGCCAGCTCACCAGGGAACGATCAGCCCCAGCATTTT
NA,NA,TRBJ1-1,TRBV4-3,CASSQGYRSWWTEAFF,TGCGCCAGCAGCCAAGGGTACAGGTCTTGGTGGACTGAAGCTTTCTTT
NA,many,TRBJ2-3,TRBV20-1,CSVGLEHWDTQYF,TGCAGTGTTGGGCTAGAGCATTGGGATACGCAGTATTTT
NA,many,TRBJ1-2,TRBV6-2/TRBV6-3,CASSHALGTPYGYTF,TGTGCCAGCAGTCACGCCCTCGGGACACCTTATGGCTACACCTTC
NA,NA,TRBJ2-2,TRBV12-3/TRBV12-4,CASSFNPTGGLFF,TGTGCCAGCAGCTTCAACCCCACCGGGGGGCTGTTTTTT
NA,many,TRBJ1-1,TRBV12-3/TRBV12-4,CASSLWGGTTEAFF,TGTGCCAGCAGCTTGTGGGGTGGGACCACTGAAGCTTTCTTT
NA,many,TRBJ2-1,TRBV9,CASSVAGGNEQFF,TGTGCCAGCAGCGTAGCCGGTGGAAATGAGCAGTTCTTC
NA,many,TRBJ1-5,TRBV6-1,CASSELPRPTSNQPQHF,TGTGCCAGCAGTGAACTGCCGAGACCGACTAGCAATCAGCCCCAGCATTTT